This T cell receptor beta chain was retrieved from a study of T-cell reconstitution after alpha-beta-depleted transplantation in children. V was trimmed by 5 bases and J by 8 bases, leaving 21 bases between them. The CDR3 extends over 15 amino acids. Germline CDR1 is SEHNR and CDR2 is FQNEAQ (reference sequence). Unique molecular identifiers were incorporated into the prepared TCRbeta library. From the PCR reads, TCRdb called clonotypes with MiXCR, one entry per CDR3 protein. The sample shows 150,000 to 250,000 distinct CDR3 sequences, 14% to 15% of them seen only once. The starting material was PBMCs from the stem cell graft donor, obtained from the stem cell graft. The clonotype comes from a human donor who donated a stem cell graft to a child with acute lymphoblastic leukemia. The V gene is TRBV7-9, the J gene TRBJ1-2, with D unclear. This CDR3 is CASSPRSGVAGGYTF. CDR3 coding DNA: TGTGCCAGCAGCCCTAGGAGCGGGGTCGCAGGAGGCTACACCTTC.